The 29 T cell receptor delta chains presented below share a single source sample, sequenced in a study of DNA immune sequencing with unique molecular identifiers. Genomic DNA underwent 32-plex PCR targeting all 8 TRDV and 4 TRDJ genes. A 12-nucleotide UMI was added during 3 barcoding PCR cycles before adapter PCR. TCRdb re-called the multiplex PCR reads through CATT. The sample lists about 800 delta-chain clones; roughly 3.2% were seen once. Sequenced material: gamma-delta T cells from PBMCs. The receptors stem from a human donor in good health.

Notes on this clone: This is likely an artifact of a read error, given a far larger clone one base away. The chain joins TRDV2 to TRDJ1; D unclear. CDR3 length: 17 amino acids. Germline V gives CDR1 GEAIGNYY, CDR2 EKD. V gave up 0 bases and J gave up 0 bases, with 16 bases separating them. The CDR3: CACDTVGVGKDTDKLIF. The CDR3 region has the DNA TGTGCCTGTGACACCGTGGGCGTAGGTAAGGACACCGATAAACTCATCTTT.

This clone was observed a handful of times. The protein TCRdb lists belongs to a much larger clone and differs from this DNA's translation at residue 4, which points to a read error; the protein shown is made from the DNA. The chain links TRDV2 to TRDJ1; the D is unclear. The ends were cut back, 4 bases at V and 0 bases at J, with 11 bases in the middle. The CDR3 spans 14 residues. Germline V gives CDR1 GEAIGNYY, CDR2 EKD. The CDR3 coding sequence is TGTGCCTGTGAACCCATTGGGTACACCGATAAACTCATCTTT. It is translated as CACEPIGYTDKLIF.

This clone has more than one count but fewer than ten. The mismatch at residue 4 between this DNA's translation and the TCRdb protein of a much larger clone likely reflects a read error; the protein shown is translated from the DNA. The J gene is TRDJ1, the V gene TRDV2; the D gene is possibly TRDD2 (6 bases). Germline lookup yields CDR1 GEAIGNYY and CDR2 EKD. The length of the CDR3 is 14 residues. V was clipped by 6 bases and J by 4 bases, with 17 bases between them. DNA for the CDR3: TGTGCCTGTATTAGCCTTCCCCTCGGCGATAAACTCATCTTT. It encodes CACISLPLGDKLIF.

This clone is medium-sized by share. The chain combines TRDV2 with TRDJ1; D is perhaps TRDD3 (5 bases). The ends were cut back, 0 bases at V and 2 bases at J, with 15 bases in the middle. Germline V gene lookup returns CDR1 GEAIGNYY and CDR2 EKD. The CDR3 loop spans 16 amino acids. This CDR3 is CACDTVPRRGTDKLIF. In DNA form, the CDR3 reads TGTGCCTGTGACACCGTTCCCCGGAGGGGGACCGATAAACTCATCTTT.

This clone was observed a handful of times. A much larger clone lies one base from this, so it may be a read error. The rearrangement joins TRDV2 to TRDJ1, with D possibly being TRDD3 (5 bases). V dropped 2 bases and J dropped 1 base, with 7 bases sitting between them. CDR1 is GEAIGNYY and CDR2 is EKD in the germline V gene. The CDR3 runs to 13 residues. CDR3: CACDRLGTDKLIF. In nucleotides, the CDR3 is TGTGCCTGTGACAGGCTGGGCACCGATAAACTCATCTTT.

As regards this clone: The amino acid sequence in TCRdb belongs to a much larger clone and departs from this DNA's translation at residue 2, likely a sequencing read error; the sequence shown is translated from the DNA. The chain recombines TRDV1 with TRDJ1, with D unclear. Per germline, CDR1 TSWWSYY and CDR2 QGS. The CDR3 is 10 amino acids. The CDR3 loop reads CSPKTDKLIF. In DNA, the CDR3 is TGTTCTCCAAAGACCGATAAACTCATCTTT.

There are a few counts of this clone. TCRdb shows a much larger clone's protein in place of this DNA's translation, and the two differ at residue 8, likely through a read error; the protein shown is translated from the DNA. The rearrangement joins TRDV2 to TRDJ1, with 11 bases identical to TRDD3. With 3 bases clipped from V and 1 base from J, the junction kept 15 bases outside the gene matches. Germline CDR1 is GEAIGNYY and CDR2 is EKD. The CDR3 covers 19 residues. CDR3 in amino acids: CACDPVPNGGYAGTDKLIF. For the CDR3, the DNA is TGTGCCTGTGACCCAGTACCAAATGGGGGATACGCGGGCACCGATAAACTCATCTTT.

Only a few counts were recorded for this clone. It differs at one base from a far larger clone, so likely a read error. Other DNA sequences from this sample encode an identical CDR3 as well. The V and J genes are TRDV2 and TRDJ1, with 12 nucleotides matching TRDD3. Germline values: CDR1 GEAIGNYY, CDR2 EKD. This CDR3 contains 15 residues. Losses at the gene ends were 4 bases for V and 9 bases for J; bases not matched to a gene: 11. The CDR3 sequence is CACDTLTGGYKELIF. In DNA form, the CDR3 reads TGTGCCTGTGATACCCTTACTGGGGGATACAAGGAACTCATCTTT.

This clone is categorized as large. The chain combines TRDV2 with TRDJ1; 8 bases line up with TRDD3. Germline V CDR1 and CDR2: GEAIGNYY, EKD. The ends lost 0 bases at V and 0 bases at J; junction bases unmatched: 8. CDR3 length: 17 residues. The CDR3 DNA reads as TGTGCCTGTGACACCGCTAACCCTGGGGGAGACACCGATAAACTCATCTTT. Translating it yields CACDTANPGGDTDKLIF.

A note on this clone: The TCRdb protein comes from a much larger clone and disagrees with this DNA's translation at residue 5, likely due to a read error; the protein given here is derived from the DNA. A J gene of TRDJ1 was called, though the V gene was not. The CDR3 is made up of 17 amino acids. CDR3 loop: CACVPIPRREYTDKLIF. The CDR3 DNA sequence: TGTGCCTGTGTCCCCATCCCCCGCCGAGAGTACACCGATAAACTCATCTTT.

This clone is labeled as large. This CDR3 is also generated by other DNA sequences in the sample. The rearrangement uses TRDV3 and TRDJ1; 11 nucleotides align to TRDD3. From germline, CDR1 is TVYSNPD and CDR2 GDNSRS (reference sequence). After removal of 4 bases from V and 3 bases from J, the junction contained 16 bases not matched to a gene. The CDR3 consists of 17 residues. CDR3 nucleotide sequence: TGTGCCTACGCCACCTTTCCAGCCTGGGGGATACCCGATAAACTCATCTTT. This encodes CAYATFPAWGIPDKLIF.

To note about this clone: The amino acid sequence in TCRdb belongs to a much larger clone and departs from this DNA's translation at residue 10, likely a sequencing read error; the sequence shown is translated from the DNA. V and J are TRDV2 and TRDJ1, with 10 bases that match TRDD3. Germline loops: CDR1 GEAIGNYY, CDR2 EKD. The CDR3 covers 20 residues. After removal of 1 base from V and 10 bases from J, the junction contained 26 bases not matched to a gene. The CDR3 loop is CACDTLTGGFLRGEPQVLIF. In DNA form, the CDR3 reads TGTGCCTGTGACACATTAACTGGGGGATTCTTAAGGGGGGAGCCCCAAGTACTCATCTTT.

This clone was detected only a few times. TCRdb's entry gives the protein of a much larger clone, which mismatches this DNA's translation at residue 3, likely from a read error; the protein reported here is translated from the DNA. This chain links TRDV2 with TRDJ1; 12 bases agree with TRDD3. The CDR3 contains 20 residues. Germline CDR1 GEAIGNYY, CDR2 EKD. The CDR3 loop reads CAGDTLTGGYLRGEPQVLIF. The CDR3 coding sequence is TGTGCCGGTGACACATTAACTGGGGGATACTTAAGGGGGGAGCCCCAAGTACTCATCTTT.

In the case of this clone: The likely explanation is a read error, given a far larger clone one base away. The CDR3 coding sequence is TGTGCCTGTGACACCGTGGTCGTAGGTAGGGACACCGATAAACTCATCTTT. It encodes CACDTVVVGRDTDKLIF. The gene calls are TRDV2 and TRDJ1; D gene uncertain. The CDR3 is made up of 17 amino acids. Germline assignment: CDR1 GEAIGNYY and CDR2 EKD. V was cut by 0 bases and J by 0 bases, with 16 bases left in between.

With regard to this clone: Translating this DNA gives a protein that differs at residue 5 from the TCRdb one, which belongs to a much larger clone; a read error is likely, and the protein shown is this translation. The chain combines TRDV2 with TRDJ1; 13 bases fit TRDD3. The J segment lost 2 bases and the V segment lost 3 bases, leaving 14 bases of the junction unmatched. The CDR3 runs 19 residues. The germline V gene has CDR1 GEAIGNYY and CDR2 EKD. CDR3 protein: CACDSVMVLGDTGTDKLIF. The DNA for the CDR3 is TGTGCCTGTGACTCGGTTATGGTACTGGGGGATACGGGAACCGATAAACTCATCTTT.

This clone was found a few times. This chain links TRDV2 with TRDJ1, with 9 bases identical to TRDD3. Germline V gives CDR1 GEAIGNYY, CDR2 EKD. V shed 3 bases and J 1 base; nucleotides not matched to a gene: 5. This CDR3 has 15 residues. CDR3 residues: CACDPLGDITDKLIF. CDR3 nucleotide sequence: TGTGCCTGTGACCCACTGGGGGACATCACCGATAAACTCATCTTT.

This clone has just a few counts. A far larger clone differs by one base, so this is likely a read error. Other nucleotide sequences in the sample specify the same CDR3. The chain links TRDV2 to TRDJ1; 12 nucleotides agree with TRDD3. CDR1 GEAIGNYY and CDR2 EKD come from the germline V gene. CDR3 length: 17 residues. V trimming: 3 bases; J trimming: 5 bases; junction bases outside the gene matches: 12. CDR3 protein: CACDPLLGDTRADKLIF. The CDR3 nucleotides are TGTGCCTGTGACCCTCTACTGGGGGATACAAGGGCTGATAAACTCATCTTT.

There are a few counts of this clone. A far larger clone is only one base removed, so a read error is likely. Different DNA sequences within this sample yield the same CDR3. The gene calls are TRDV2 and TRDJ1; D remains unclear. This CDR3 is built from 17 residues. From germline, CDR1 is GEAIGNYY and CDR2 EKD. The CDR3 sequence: CACDTVGVGRDTDKLIF. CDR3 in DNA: TGTGCTTGTGACACCGTGGGCGTAGGTAGGGACACCGATAAACTCATCTTT.

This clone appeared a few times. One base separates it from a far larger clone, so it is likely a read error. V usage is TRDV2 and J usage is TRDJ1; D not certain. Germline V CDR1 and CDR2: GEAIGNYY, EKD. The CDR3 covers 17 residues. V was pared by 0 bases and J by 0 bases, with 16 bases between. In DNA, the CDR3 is TGTGCCTGTGACACCTTGGGCGTAGGTAGGGACACCGATAAACTCATCTTT. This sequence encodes CACDTLGVGRDTDKLIF.

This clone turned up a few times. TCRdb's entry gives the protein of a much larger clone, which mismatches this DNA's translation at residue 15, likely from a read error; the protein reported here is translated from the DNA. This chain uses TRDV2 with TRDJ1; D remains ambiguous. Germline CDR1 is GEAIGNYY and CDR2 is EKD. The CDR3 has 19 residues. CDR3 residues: CACDTLPHLTGAHTVKLIF. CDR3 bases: TGTGCCTGTGATACTCTCCCCCACCTTACAGGAGCCCACACCGTTAAACTCATCTTT.

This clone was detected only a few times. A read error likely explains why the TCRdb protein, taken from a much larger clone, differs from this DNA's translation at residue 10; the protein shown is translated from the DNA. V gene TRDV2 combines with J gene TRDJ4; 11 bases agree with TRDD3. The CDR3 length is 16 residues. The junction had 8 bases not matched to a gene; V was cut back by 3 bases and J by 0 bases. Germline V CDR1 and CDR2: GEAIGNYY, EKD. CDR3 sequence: CACDAVLGDNARPLIF. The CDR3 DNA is TGTGCCTGTGACGCGGTACTGGGGGATAACGCCAGACCCCTGATCTTT.

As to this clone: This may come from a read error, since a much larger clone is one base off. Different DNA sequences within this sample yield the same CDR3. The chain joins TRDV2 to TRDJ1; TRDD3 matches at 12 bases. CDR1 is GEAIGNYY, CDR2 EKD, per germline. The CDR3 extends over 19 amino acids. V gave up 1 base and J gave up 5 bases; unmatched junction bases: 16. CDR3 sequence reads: CACDTVVQPTLGDTDKLIF. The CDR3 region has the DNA TGTGCCTGTGACACAGTGGTCCAACCCACACTGGGGGATACTGATAAACTCATCTTT.

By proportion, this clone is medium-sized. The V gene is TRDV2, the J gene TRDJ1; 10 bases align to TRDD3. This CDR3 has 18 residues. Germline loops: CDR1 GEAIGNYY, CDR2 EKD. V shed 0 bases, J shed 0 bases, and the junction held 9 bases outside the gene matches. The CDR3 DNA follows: TGTGCCTGTGACACCGTTGAAGGGGGATACGCCTACACCGATAAACTCATCTTT. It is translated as CACDTVEGGYAYTDKLIF.

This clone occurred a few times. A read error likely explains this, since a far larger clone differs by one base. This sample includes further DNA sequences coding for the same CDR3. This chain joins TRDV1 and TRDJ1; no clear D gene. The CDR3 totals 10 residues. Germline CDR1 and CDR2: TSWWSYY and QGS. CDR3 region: CAPKTDKLIF. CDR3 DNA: TGTGCTCCAAAGACCGATAAACTCATATTT.

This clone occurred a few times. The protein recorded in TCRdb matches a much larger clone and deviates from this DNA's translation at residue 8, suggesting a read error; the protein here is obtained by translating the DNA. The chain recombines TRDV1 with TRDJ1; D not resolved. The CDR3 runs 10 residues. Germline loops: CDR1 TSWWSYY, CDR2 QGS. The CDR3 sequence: CAPKTDKPIF. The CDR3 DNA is TGTGCTCCAAAGACCGATAAACCCATCTTT.

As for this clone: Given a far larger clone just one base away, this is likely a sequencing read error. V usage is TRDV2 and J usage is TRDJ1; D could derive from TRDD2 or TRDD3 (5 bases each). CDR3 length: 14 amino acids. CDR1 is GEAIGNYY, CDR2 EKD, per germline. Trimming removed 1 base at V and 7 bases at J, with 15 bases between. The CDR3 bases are TGTGCCTGTGACACTTTGGGGACCTTCTTTAAACTCATCTTT. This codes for CACDTLGTFFKLIF.

The CDR3 DNA reads TGTGCCTGTGACACCGCAAATCGGGGAGCCCCCTCCTGGGACACCCGACAGATGTTTTTC. Its protein product is CACDTANRGAPSWDTRQMFF. V gene TRDV2 combines with J gene TRDJ3; D is possibly TRDD3 (5 bases). Germline CDR1 and CDR2: GEAIGNYY and EKD. Deletions cut 0 bases from V and 0 bases from J, with 17 bases between. The CDR3 consists of 20 residues.

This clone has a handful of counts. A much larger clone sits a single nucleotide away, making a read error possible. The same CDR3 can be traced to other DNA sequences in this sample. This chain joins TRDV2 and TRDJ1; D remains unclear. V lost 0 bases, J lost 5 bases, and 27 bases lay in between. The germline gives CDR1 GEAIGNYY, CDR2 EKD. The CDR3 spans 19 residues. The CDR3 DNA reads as TGTGCCTGTGACACCGTAGGACGCACCCTTTTGAACCGCACTGATAAACTCATCTTT. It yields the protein CACDTVGRTLLNRTDKLIF.

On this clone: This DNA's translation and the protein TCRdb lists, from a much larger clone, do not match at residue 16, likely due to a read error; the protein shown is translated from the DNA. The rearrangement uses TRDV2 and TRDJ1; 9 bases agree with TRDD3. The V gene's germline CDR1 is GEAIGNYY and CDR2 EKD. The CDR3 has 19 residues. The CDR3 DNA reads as TGTGCCTGTGACCCCATAGCGCTCGGGGGATACCGGGGCACCGATAGACTCATCTTT. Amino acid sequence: CACDPIALGGYRGTDRLIF.